The 5 T cell receptor beta chains below come from one sample, sequenced in a study of CD8+ T cells in alopecia areata (dated by TCRdb to 2016 to 2019). Sample time point, as interpreted from the label and publication: baseline before oral tofacitinib. The method was the immunoSEQ multiplex PCR assay. RNA was extracted from all samples and reverse transcribed into cDNA, which served as template for TCR sequencing. The clones in this table, taken by TCRdb from immuneACCESS, are in-frame only. Not every clone is retained; where verified, under half of the shortfall comes from an unresolved V gene, and the cause of the rest is unknown. A total of some 130,000 clones appear in this sample, around 60% of them only once. The biggest ten clones account for 4.5% of the sample. Source: CD4+ T cells sorted from blood, taken at week 0. The receptors stem from a human donor with alopecia areata.

The chain carries TRBV15 and TRBJ2-7; D remains unclear. The CDR3 consists of 12 residues. Germline V CDR1 and CDR2: LNHNV, YYDKDF (reference sequence). Deletions cut 0 bases from V and 7 bases from J, with 7 bases between. The DNA for the CDR3 is TGTGCCACCAGCAGAGATTGGGAAGAGCAGTACTTC. Translated: CATSRDWEEQYF.

The V call is TRBV27, the J call TRBJ2-7; TRBD1 matches 10 bases. Germline loops: CDR1 MNHEY, CDR2 SMNVEV (reference sequence). With V trimmed by 5 bases and J by 7 bases, 5 bases remained unmatched. This CDR3 has 13 residues. CDR3 residues: CASSDRGLGEQYF. As DNA, the CDR3 is TGTGCCAGCAGTGACAGGGGGCTCGGAGAGCAGTACTTC.

The J gene is TRBJ2-7, the V gene TRBV4-1, with TRBD2 identical over 8 bases. V lost 0 bases to trimming and J lost 4 bases; unmatched junction nucleotides: 5. The V gene's germline CDR1 is MGHRA and CDR2 YSYEKL. This CDR3 has 15 amino acids. The CDR3 region is CASSQDPTSGYEQYF. In DNA form, the CDR3 reads TGCGCCAGCAGCCAAGATCCCACTAGCGGTTACGAGCAGTACTTC.

This clone appeared a few times. The CDR3 DNA follows: TGTGCCAGCAGCTGGCCGGGACAGGGGCTCTATGGCTACACCTTC. Residues: CASSWPGQGLYGYTF. V usage is TRBV5-4 and J usage is TRBJ1-2, with 10 bases matching TRBD1. This CDR3 region has 15 residues. Looked up from germline, CDR1 is SGHNT and CDR2 is YYREEE (reference sequence). Germline trimming cut 3 bases from V and 4 bases from J; bases unmatched to any gene: 6.

CDR3 nucleotides: TGTGCCAGCAGCTTAGATTCTTCCGGGAGGCCCCACAATGAGCAGTTCTTC. As protein: CASSLDSSGRPHNEQFF. The J gene is TRBJ2-1, the V gene TRBV11-1; 7 bases agree with TRBD2. The V gene's germline CDR1 is SGHAT and CDR2 FQDESV (reference sequence). V lost 1 base to trimming and J lost 5 bases; unmatched junction nucleotides: 11. The CDR3 loop spans 17 amino acids.